This T cell receptor (beta chain) was identified during a study of identical twins. This clonotype was found a few times. Its cognate antigen is unknown. The study, taken as a whole, reports: A lower insertion count was a feature of abundant cord blood beta clonotypes, with no such feature in memory repertoires.

TCRdb independently ran MiXCR on the 5' RACE reads; one entry per CDR3 protein. The sample carries fewer than 500,000 distinct CDR3 sequences, 20% to 30% recorded once. The CDR3 length is 13 residues. V was shortened by 10 bases and J by 4 bases, with 15 bases between the two germline ends. Germline values: CDR1 SEHNR, CDR2 FQNEAQ (reference sequence). These same data were also listed under a study on T cells expressing NK-cell markers.

This TCR was recovered from a young woman in good health. The sample consisted of CD4+ T cells sorted from blood. V and J are TRBV7-9 and TRBJ2-3; a possible D gene is TRBD2 (5 bases). CDR3 region: CATAWRSADTQYF. In DNA form, the CDR3 reads TGTGCCACCGCGTGGAGGTCTGCAGATACGCAGTATTTT.